The text below deals with one TCR beta chain. This clone showed up just a few times. Its antigen remains undetermined. No base quality information exists; no much larger clone differs at one position. All of the isolated RNA was reverse transcribed with the High Capacity cDNA Reverse Transcription Kit, so expressed TCRB transcripts were sequenced. Naive, central memory and regulatory T cell samples underwent deep immunoSEQ sequencing, averaging roughly 3.3 million total reads per sample. After sorted cells were lysed in RLT buffer, RNA was extracted with DNase-treated RNeasy Micro or Mini kits, with the choice depending on cell number. Each cell subset was processed on its own to prevent cross-contamination, while patient and healthy donor samples were processed together. TCRB sequences were amplified from cDNA with the immunoSEQ multiplex PCR, producing 87-bp fragments spanning the CDR3 region. The amplicons were sequenced using the Illumina HiSeq platform. Per the original workflow: PCR bias was computationally corrected using synthetic template baselines, reads within Hamming distance 2 were collapsed, and singletons that could not be merged were discarded. By aligning reads against IMGT, V, D and J genes, CDR3 length, and insertions or deletions at six rearrangement sites were assigned. Clonotype counts were normalized to sorted cell number within each subset before computing true diversity and Gini coefficients with the tcR R package. Repertoire sharing was quantified using the overlap coefficient calculated on TCRB nucleotide sequences. Out-of-frame TCRB sequences from naive cells were analyzed as a proxy for the pre-selection repertoire. In TCRdb, the immuneACCESS table is reduced to in-frame sequences with V and J assigned. These tables do not hold every clone; where another copy was compared, an unresolved V gene accounts for under half, and the others remain unexplained. V, J and clone size reflect that table, while D and trimming were determined from the DNA. The sample table contains hundreds of thousands of clones; only one count was recorded for under 13% of them. In total, the top ten clones hold more than 0.015% of the sample.

From a lookup of the germline V gene, CDR1 and CDR2 are MDHEN and SYDVKM. The CDR3 contains 12 residues, cysteine and phenylalanine counted. The kept DNA is CDR3 alone, 36 bases in frame from the first base. Trimming at the junction amounts to 1 base on V and 10 bases on J, and the germline ends lie 8 bases apart. From each donor, a single peripheral blood sample of 95 to 150 mL on average was drawn into heparinised tubes. A BD FACSAria II was used to sort naive, central memory, regulatory and stem cell-like memory CD4+ T cells with a panel that included CD45RO, CCR7, CD25, CD127, CD95 and CD27. A purity above 95% was achieved for all sorted populations. PBMCs were separated immediately by Lymphoprep density gradient centrifugation and were stained directly, without being cultured. To minimize batch effects, samples were stained and sorted in pairs, one healthy donor with one patient per experiment.

This specimen belongs to a study of beta chain features in type 1 diabetes (dated by TCRdb to the late 2010s). A note on the overall study: Mean age, gender distribution, total cell number and subset yield were not different between patients and healthy donors. A total of roughly 100 million sorted cells were examined across all samples, and the number of cells per subset was strongly correlated with RNA yield. The study compared the TCRB repertoires of sorted circulating CD4+ T cell subsets in recently diagnosed type 1 diabetes patients with those in matched healthy donors. Regulatory and stem cell-like memory subsets were obtained from only 8 patients and roughly 8 healthy donors, while naive and central memory subsets were obtained from all 30 or so donors.

Study-wide conclusions, independent of this receptor: Because small numbers of individuals were included in the HLA sub-analyses, any influence of HLA type on TCRB rearrangement was left unresolved. PCR might favor shorter templates, but patient and control samples were amplified and corrected together, so any skew would affect both groups equally. Fewer insertions and more nucleotide deletions at VDJ recombination sites were observed in patients with type 1 diabetes, implying thymic rearrangement abnormalities. The naive, central memory and regulatory TCRB repertoires appeared to resemble one another more closely among patients than among healthy donors. In all four CD4+ subsets, TCRB CDR3 length was moderately but significantly shorter in type 1 diabetes patients. Because cDNA was sequenced instead of genomic DNA, highly expressing activated cells could be over-represented, though the groups showed no difference in activation or CD3 levels.

The sample was naive CD4+ T cells from blood. According to the study, the label for this sample's cell subset or site signals: true naive CD4+ T cells. The TCR sequence derives from a man aged 30 to 45 with type 1 diabetes. The V gene is TRBV28 and the J gene is TRBJ2-1, with an unclear D gene assignment. The sequenced DNA is TGTGCCAGCAGTTTATCCGGGTCGGAGCAGTTCTTC. It translates to CASSLSGSEQFF.